What follows is one T cell receptor beta chain and its context. This receptor's antigen is unknown. One junction end does not reproduce the germline sequence, and a read error may be involved. In light of the paper, this sample's treatment or condition label describes: allogeneic hematopoietic cell transplantation with graft depleted of TCRalphabeta T cells and CD19 B cells. The children who served as transplant recipients had been given grafts of TCRalphabeta/CD19-depleted allogeneic hematopoietic cells. This sample was taken from a study of T-cell reconstitution after alpha-beta-depleted transplantation in children (TCRdb year 2016). In the study overall: T-cell immune reconstitution after TCRalphabeta/CD19-depleted allogeneic hematopoietic cell transplantation in children was quantitatively tracked in the study by means of TCR repertoire profiling. General conclusions and limits of the study: Hyperexpanded clone frequencies declined over subsequent months; after one year, T-cell counts and TCRbeta diversity were mostly attributed to newly produced T cells. Apparently early alphabetaT-cell count recovery about two months after transplant reportedly relied on only several hundred rapidly expanded clones derived from non-depleted graft cells. In some patients, the high TCRbeta diversity seen at day 60 was put down to recipient T cells and intrathymic progenitors that had survived conditioning.

The library was generated by PCR. Instrument on record: Illumina HiSeq 2500. To normalize quantification of the TCRbeta repertoire, the TCR libraries were built with molecular barcoding that relied on unique molecular identifiers. TCRdb reran the public reads through fastp at Q25 and MiXCR, keeping productive beta chains. Every CDR3 protein is listed once, alongside the most common genes and DNA of its rows. This sample gives 300,000 to 350,000 distinct CDR3 sequences in total; approximately 20% of them show up just once. The top ten clones comprise 11% of the sample. Sequences were derived from PBMCs, mostly from graft donor cells, sampled 180 days after TCRalphabeta/CD19-depleted stem cell transplant. This sequence originates from a male patient aged 10 to 17 who had a stem cell transplant for acute lymphoblastic leukemia, so the T cells may come from the graft donor.

The nucleotides read TGTGCCAGCAGTTTTCTTACGAACACTGGGGAGCTGTTTTTT. This gives the protein CASSFLTNTGELFF. The chain is made from TRBV12-3 or TRBV12-4 and TRBJ2-2, with no D gene named confidently. From the cysteine through the phenylalanine, the CDR3 covers 14 amino acids. Only the CDR3 region is kept as DNA, spanning 42 bases read in frame from base 1.